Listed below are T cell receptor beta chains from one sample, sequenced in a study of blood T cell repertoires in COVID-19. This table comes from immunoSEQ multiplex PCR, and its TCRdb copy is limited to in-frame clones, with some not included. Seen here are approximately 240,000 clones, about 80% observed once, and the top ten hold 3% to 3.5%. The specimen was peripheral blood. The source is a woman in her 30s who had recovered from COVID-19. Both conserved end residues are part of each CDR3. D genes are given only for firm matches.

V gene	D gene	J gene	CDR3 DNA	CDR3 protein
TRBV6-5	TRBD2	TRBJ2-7	TGTGCCAGCAGACTAGCGGGAGGGTCCCCCTACGAGCAGTACTTC	CASRLAGGSPYEQYF
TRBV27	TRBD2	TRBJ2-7	TGTGCCAGCACCGTACTTACTAGCGGGAGCTCCTACGAGCAGTACTTC	CASTVLTSGSSYEQYF
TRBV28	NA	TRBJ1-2	TGTGCCAGTTTACAAGCTAACTATGGCTACACCTTC	CASLQANYGYTF
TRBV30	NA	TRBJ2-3	TGTGCCTGGACCTTGCGGACAGATACGCAGTATTTT	CAWTLRTDTQYF
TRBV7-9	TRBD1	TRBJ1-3	TGTGCCAGCAGCTTCCAGGGGGCGAGCTCTGGAAACACCATATATTTT	CASSFQGASSGNTIYF
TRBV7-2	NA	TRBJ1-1	TGTGCCAGCAGCTTAGAGCGGGCGGAAACTGAAGCTTTCTTT	CASSLERAETEAFF
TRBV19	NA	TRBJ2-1	TGTGCCACCCTTAGCAGAGGCAATGAGCAGTTCTTC	CATLSRGNEQFF
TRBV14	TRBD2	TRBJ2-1	TGTGCCAGCAGCCAAGCCCCCTCGGCGGGAGGGCCGTGGGTTTACAATGAGCAGTTCTTC	CASSQAPSAGGPWVYNEQFF
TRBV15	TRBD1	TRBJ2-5	TGTGCCACCAGCAGAGTAGGGGGCGGGACCCAGTACTTC	CATSRVGGGTQYF
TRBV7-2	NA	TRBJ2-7	TGTGCCAGCAGCTTAGAGGGGGTGGCGAGCTCCTACGAGCAGTACTTC	CASSLEGVASSYEQYF
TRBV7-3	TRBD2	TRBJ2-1	TGTGCCAGCAGCTTATGGGCGGGGGGCTACAATGAGCAGTTCTTC	CASSLWAGGYNEQFF
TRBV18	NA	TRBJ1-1	TGTGCCAGCTCACTTCAGGAGAACACTGAAGCTTTCTTT	CASSLQENTEAFF
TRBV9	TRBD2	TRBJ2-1	TGTGCCAGCAGGGCCTCGGGCGGGAGCTCCAATGAGCAGTTCTTC	CASRASGGSSNEQFF
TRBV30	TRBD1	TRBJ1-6	TGTGCCTGGAGTATCCGGACAGGGCCTGGCTCACCCCTCCACTTT	CAWSIRTGPGSPLHF
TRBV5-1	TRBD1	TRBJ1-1	TGCGCCAGCCCCGGACAGGGTTGCACTGAAGCTTTCTTT	CASPGQGCTEAFF
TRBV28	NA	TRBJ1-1	TGTGCCAGCAGCCAGGGAGGGTGGGTGAACACTGAAGCTTTCTTT	CASSQGGWVNTEAFF
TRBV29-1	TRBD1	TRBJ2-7	TGCAGCGTTGCTAAACTGACAGGGATAAGGTACGAGCAGTACTTC	CSVAKLTGIRYEQYF
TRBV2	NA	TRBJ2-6	TGTGCCAGCAGCGCAGGAGGGTCTGGGGCCAACGTCCTGACTTTC	CASSAGGSGANVLTF